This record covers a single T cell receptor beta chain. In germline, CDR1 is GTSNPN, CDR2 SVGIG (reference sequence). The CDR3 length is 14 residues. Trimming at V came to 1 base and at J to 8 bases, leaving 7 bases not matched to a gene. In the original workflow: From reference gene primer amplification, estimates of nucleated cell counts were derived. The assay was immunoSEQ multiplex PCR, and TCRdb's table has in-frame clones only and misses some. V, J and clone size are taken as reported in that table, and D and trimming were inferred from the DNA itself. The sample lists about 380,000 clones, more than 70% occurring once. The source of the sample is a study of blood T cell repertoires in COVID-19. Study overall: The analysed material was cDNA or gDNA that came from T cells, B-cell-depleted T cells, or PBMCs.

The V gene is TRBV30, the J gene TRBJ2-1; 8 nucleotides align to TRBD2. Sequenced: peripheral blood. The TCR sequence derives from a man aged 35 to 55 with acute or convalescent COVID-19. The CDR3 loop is CAWSDLSGGDEQFF. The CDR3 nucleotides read TGTGCCTGGAGTGATTTGTCGGGAGGGGATGAGCAGTTCTTC.